The rows below give T cell receptor beta chains drawn from one sample of a study of T cells after yellow fever vaccination. One entry per CDR3 protein, called by TCRdb with MiXCR from the 5' RACE reads. The data hold under 200,000 distinct CDR3 sequences, with 9.5% to 11% observed a single time. The sample was CD8+ T cells sorted from PBMCs, taken 15 days after the yellow fever booster vaccination. The receptor set was obtained from a man aged 18 to 29 who received the YFV17D yellow fever vaccine. CDR3s include the opening cysteine and the closing phenylalanine or tryptophan. D genes are given only for firm matches. The size field is filled for only some rows; it gives once, few, many or a size class.

J gene: TRBJ2-1; V gene: TRBV7-6; clone size: NA; D gene: NA; CDR3 DNA: TGTGCCAGCAGCTTAGCGCAGGGTAATGAGCAGTTCTTC; CDR3 protein: CASSLAQGNEQFF
J gene: TRBJ2-7; V gene: TRBV4-3; clone size: few; D gene: NA; CDR3 DNA: TGCGCCAGCAGCCAAGAGTCAGGGGCGCGGTACGAGCAGTACTTC; CDR3 protein: CASSQESGARYEQYF
J gene: TRBJ2-1; V gene: TRBV3-1; clone size: NA; D gene: TRBD1; CDR3 DNA: TGTGCCAGCAGCCTCCAACCCCGGGACAGGGGGCTCTACAATGAGCAGTTCTTC; CDR3 protein: CASSLQPRDRGLYNEQFF
J gene: TRBJ1-1; V gene: TRBV5-1; clone size: many; D gene: NA; CDR3 DNA: TGCGCCAGCAGCTCGCTGGGGACTGAAGCTTTCTTT; CDR3 protein: CASSSLGTEAFF
J gene: TRBJ2-3; V gene: TRBV27; clone size: NA; D gene: NA; CDR3 DNA: TGTGCCAGCAGTTCCTCCCCGGTTACGCAGTATTTT; CDR3 protein: CASSSSPVTQYF
J gene: TRBJ2-2; V gene: TRBV7-3; clone size: NA; D gene: NA; CDR3 DNA: TGTGCCAGCAGCTTAACGCTAGCGCCCGGGGAGCTGTTTTTT; CDR3 protein: CASSLTLAPGELFF
J gene: TRBJ2-1; V gene: TRBV6-2/TRBV6-3; clone size: few; D gene: TRBD2; CDR3 DNA: TGTGCCAGCAGTTACGCCCCAAGGATAGCGACTAGCCAACTGGACGGTGAGCAGTTCTTC; CDR3 protein: CASSYAPRIATSQLDGEQFF
J gene: TRBJ2-2; V gene: TRBV7-6; clone size: NA; D gene: NA; CDR3 DNA: TGTGCCAGCAGTTCAGGGGCCGGGGAGCTGTTTTTT; CDR3 protein: CASSSGAGELFF
J gene: TRBJ2-2; V gene: TRBV5-6; clone size: few; D gene: NA; CDR3 DNA: TGTGCCAGCAGCTTTCCCAACACCGGGGAGCTGTTTTTT; CDR3 protein: CASSFPNTGELFF
J gene: TRBJ1-1; V gene: TRBV4-3; clone size: NA; D gene: NA; CDR3 DNA: TGCGCCAGCAGCCAAGATTGGGGTTCGGCTGAAGCTTTCTTT; CDR3 protein: CASSQDWGSAEAFF
J gene: TRBJ1-1; V gene: TRBV4-1; clone size: many; D gene: NA; CDR3 DNA: TGCGCCAGCAGCCAAGCAGGCAGGGAATCGGCTGAAGCTTTCTTT; CDR3 protein: CASSQAGRESAEAFF
J gene: TRBJ2-2; V gene: TRBV15; clone size: NA; D gene: NA; CDR3 DNA: TGTGCCACCAGCAGCGGGGATATATTACGAGCCGGGGAGCTGTTTTTT; CDR3 protein: CATSSGDILRAGELFF
J gene: TRBJ1-6; V gene: TRBV7-2; clone size: few; D gene: NA; CDR3 DNA: TGTGCCAGCAGCTTAGGGGGGAGTGCGTCCTATAATTCACCCCTCCACTTT; CDR3 protein: CASSLGGSASYNSPLHF
J gene: TRBJ1-5; V gene: TRBV4-1; clone size: NA; D gene: TRBD1; CDR3 DNA: TGCGCCAGCAGCCAAGGCGCCGGGACAGGGGTAGACAATCAGCCCCAGCATTTT; CDR3 protein: CASSQGAGTGVDNQPQHF
J gene: TRBJ2-2; V gene: TRBV18; clone size: few; D gene: TRBD2; CDR3 DNA: TGTGCCAGCTCACGCCCGGGACTAGCGGGGGCCTACACCGGGGAGCTGTTTTTT; CDR3 protein: CASSRPGLAGAYTGELFF
J gene: TRBJ2-1; V gene: TRBV7-2; clone size: few; D gene: NA; CDR3 DNA: TGTGCCAGCAGCTTAGTAATTGGCAATGAGCAGTTCTTC; CDR3 protein: CASSLVIGNEQFF
J gene: TRBJ2-5; V gene: TRBV27; clone size: NA; D gene: TRBD1; CDR3 DNA: TGTGCCAGCAGTTTTTGGGACAGGGGCCAAGAGACCCAGTACTTC; CDR3 protein: CASSFWDRGQETQYF
J gene: TRBJ2-1; V gene: TRBV6-5; clone size: few; D gene: NA; CDR3 DNA: TGTGCCAGCACCTTAACCGGTTATGGATACAATGAGCAGTTCTTC; CDR3 protein: CASTLTGYGYNEQFF
J gene: TRBJ1-1; V gene: TRBV29-1; clone size: few; D gene: NA; CDR3 DNA: TGCAGCGTTCTCTTGGGGGGCGCGATCACTGAAGCTTTCTTT; CDR3 protein: CSVLLGGAITEAFF
J gene: TRBJ2-7; V gene: TRBV10-3; clone size: NA; D gene: TRBD1; CDR3 DNA: TGTGCCATCAATGACCGGGACAGAAGCTACGAGCAGTACTTC; CDR3 protein: CAINDRDRSYEQYF
J gene: TRBJ1-2; V gene: TRBV4-1; clone size: few; D gene: TRBD1; CDR3 DNA: TGCGCCAGCAGCCAAGGGGGGGACAGGGGTGACTACACCTTC; CDR3 protein: CASSQGGDRGDYTF
J gene: TRBJ1-1; V gene: TRBV6-2/TRBV6-3; clone size: NA; D gene: NA; CDR3 DNA: TGTGCCAGCAGTTCAGGGTGGGCTGAAGCTTTCTTT; CDR3 protein: CASSSGWAEAFF
J gene: TRBJ1-2; V gene: TRBV15; clone size: NA; D gene: TRBD1; CDR3 DNA: TGTGCCACCAGCGGAGACAGGGCCGCATTACGACCATATGGCTACACCTTC; CDR3 protein: CATSGDRAALRPYGYTF
J gene: TRBJ2-7; V gene: TRBV4-3; clone size: many; D gene: NA; CDR3 DNA: TGCGCCAGCAGCCAAGATGGGGTAGCGGAGAACTCTCCCTACGAGCAGTACTTC; CDR3 protein: CASSQDGVAENSPYEQYF
J gene: TRBJ1-1; V gene: TRBV12-3/TRBV12-4; clone size: few; D gene: TRBD1; CDR3 DNA: TGTGCCAGCAGTTCCAGTAGACAGGGAGGCACTGAAGCTTTCTTT; CDR3 protein: CASSSSRQGGTEAFF
J gene: TRBJ2-6; V gene: TRBV2; clone size: NA; D gene: NA; CDR3 DNA: TGTGCCAGAGGAAACACTTTTACTGGGGCCAACGTCCTGACTTTC; CDR3 protein: CARGNTFTGANVLTF
J gene: TRBJ1-3; V gene: TRBV12-3/TRBV12-4; clone size: few; D gene: NA; CDR3 DNA: TGTGCCAGCAGTTTAGGAAACACCATATATTTT; CDR3 protein: CASSLGNTIYF
J gene: TRBJ2-5; V gene: TRBV27; clone size: NA; D gene: NA; CDR3 DNA: TGTGCCAGCAGTTTTGGTACCACGGAAACCCAGTACTTC; CDR3 protein: CASSFGTTETQYF
J gene: TRBJ2-7; V gene: TRBV15; clone size: NA; D gene: NA; CDR3 DNA: TGTGCCACCAGCAGGCCCCGGGACAGCGGGTCCTACGAGCAGTACTTC; CDR3 protein: CATSRPRDSGSYEQYF
J gene: TRBJ2-3; V gene: TRBV20-1; clone size: NA; D gene: NA; CDR3 DNA: TGCAGTGCTAGGGTGGGCACAGATACGCAGTATTTT; CDR3 protein: CSARVGTDTQYF
J gene: TRBJ2-1; V gene: TRBV27; clone size: few; D gene: NA; CDR3 DNA: TGTGCCTCTTCGCCAACCAACAGGAATGAGCAGTTCTTC; CDR3 protein: CASSPTNRNEQFF
J gene: TRBJ1-5; V gene: TRBV4-3; clone size: few; D gene: NA; CDR3 DNA: TGCGCCAGCAGCCAAGACTACTCTTTCCCCCAGCATTTT; CDR3 protein: CASSQDYSFPQHF
J gene: TRBJ1-2; V gene: TRBV6-5; clone size: NA; D gene: NA; CDR3 DNA: TGTGCCAGCAGTTATAGACAGGCTACCTATGGCTACACCTTC; CDR3 protein: CASSYRQATYGYTF
J gene: TRBJ2-1; V gene: TRBV6-2/TRBV6-3; clone size: NA; D gene: TRBD2; CDR3 DNA: TGTGCCAGCAGTTACTCCGAGCGACTAGCGGATGAGCAGTTCTTC; CDR3 protein: CASSYSERLADEQFF
J gene: TRBJ1-1; V gene: TRBV13; clone size: NA; D gene: NA; CDR3 DNA: TGTGCCAGCAGACTTACGGGGGCAGATGAAGCTTTCTTT; CDR3 protein: CASRLTGADEAFF
J gene: TRBJ2-5; V gene: TRBV4-3; clone size: many; D gene: NA; CDR3 DNA: TGCGCCAGCAGCCAAGGTTCCCAAGAGACCCAGTACTTC; CDR3 protein: CASSQGSQETQYF
J gene: TRBJ2-1; V gene: TRBV4-1; clone size: few; D gene: NA; CDR3 DNA: TGCGCCAGCAGCCAAGATTCTATCCCTAACGAGCAGTTCTTC; CDR3 protein: CASSQDSIPNEQFF
J gene: TRBJ1-1; V gene: TRBV7-9; clone size: few; D gene: NA; CDR3 DNA: TGTGCCAGCAGCACAGGTTCTCACACTGAAGCTTTCTTT; CDR3 protein: CASSTGSHTEAFF
J gene: TRBJ2-2; V gene: TRBV7-6; clone size: NA; D gene: NA; CDR3 DNA: TGTGCCAGCAGGCAAGGTCCCAAGAACACCGGGGAGCTGTTTTTT; CDR3 protein: CASRQGPKNTGELFF
J gene: TRBJ2-1; V gene: TRBV15; clone size: few; D gene: TRBD2; CDR3 DNA: TGTGCCACCAGCGGATCGGGGGGAAGCTCCTACAATGAGCAGTTCTTC; CDR3 protein: CATSGSGGSSYNEQFF
J gene: TRBJ2-5; V gene: TRBV27; clone size: few; D gene: NA; CDR3 DNA: TGTGCCAGCAGTTTTACCGGGGCCCAAGAGACCCAGTACTTC; CDR3 protein: CASSFTGAQETQYF
J gene: TRBJ1-2; V gene: TRBV5-5; clone size: NA; D gene: NA; CDR3 DNA: TGTGCCAGCAGCTTGAAACCGATAAACTATGGCTACACCTTC; CDR3 protein: CASSLKPINYGYTF
J gene: TRBJ2-5; V gene: TRBV14; clone size: few; D gene: NA; CDR3 DNA: TGTGCCAGCAGCCAAAGCGAGAACCAAGAGACCCAGTACTTC; CDR3 protein: CASSQSENQETQYF
J gene: TRBJ1-2; V gene: TRBV20-1; clone size: NA; D gene: TRBD1; CDR3 DNA: TGCAGTGCTAGAGTGGGGACAGTGAATGGCTACACCTTC; CDR3 protein: CSARVGTVNGYTF
J gene: TRBJ2-2; V gene: TRBV20-1; clone size: few; D gene: TRBD1; CDR3 DNA: TGCAGTGCTAGAGACTACGACAGGGGCGGGGAGCTGTTTTTT; CDR3 protein: CSARDYDRGGELFF
J gene: TRBJ1-5; V gene: TRBV5-1; clone size: few; D gene: NA; CDR3 DNA: TGCGCCAGCAGCTTGGGTACAGGAGGCAATCAGCCCCAGCATTTT; CDR3 protein: CASSLGTGGNQPQHF
J gene: TRBJ2-5; V gene: TRBV12-3/TRBV12-4; clone size: NA; D gene: NA; CDR3 DNA: TGTGCCAGCACCCCTGGGGCGGGGGAGACCCAGTACTTC; CDR3 protein: CASTPGAGETQYF
J gene: TRBJ1-1; V gene: TRBV6-5; clone size: few; D gene: NA; CDR3 DNA: TGTGCCAGCAGTTGGGGGGAGATGAACACTGAAGCTTTCTTT; CDR3 protein: CASSWGEMNTEAFF
J gene: TRBJ2-3; V gene: TRBV7-3; clone size: NA; D gene: NA; CDR3 DNA: TGTGCCAGCAGCTTAGGTCAGGACCCAGATACGCAGTATTTT; CDR3 protein: CASSLGQDPDTQYF
J gene: TRBJ1-4; V gene: TRBV27; clone size: few; D gene: NA; CDR3 DNA: TGTGCCAGCAGAATTCAGGGCCAGAGTGAAAAACTGTTTTTT; CDR3 protein: CASRIQGQSEKLFF
J gene: TRBJ2-5; V gene: TRBV4-1; clone size: few; D gene: TRBD2; CDR3 DNA: TGCGCCAGCAGCCAGGTGGTGACTAGCGGCAATTTCCAAGAGACCCAGTACTTC; CDR3 protein: CASSQVVTSGNFQETQYF
J gene: TRBJ2-4; V gene: TRBV14; clone size: NA; D gene: NA; CDR3 DNA: TGTGCCAGCAGCCGGGGGGGGCACAAAAACATTCAGTACTTC; CDR3 protein: CASSRGGHKNIQYF
J gene: TRBJ2-1; V gene: TRBV7-2; clone size: few; D gene: TRBD2; CDR3 DNA: TGTGCCAGCAGCCGAATACTAGCGGGGGGAGTACCCAATGAGCAGTTCTTC; CDR3 protein: CASSRILAGGVPNEQFF
J gene: TRBJ1-4; V gene: TRBV7-8; clone size: NA; D gene: NA; CDR3 DNA: TGTGCCAGCAGCTTATGGGGGGCAACTAATGAAAAACTGTTTTTT; CDR3 protein: CASSLWGATNEKLFF
J gene: TRBJ1-1; V gene: TRBV4-1; clone size: many; D gene: NA; CDR3 DNA: TGCGCCAGCAGCCAAGCTCTCCGTTCGACAGGCTCTGAAGCTTTCTTT; CDR3 protein: CASSQALRSTGSEAFF
J gene: TRBJ2-1; V gene: TRBV6-5; clone size: few; D gene: TRBD2; CDR3 DNA: TGTGCCACGGGACTAGGGCCCAATGAGCAGTTCTTC; CDR3 protein: CATGLGPNEQFF
J gene: TRBJ2-1; V gene: TRBV4-1; clone size: NA; D gene: NA; CDR3 DNA: TGCGCCAGCAGCCAAGGGTATGGCGCGGGGAATGAGCAGTTCTTC; CDR3 protein: CASSQGYGAGNEQFF